One TCR beta chain is described in this entry. The table came from immunoSEQ multiplex PCR; TCRdb's copy has only in-frame clones and leaves some out. Here the sample spans some 80,000 clones, 75% to 95% being singletons. Germline CDR1 reads LGHDT; CDR2 reads YNNKEL (reference sequence). The trim removed 1 base at V and 0 bases at J, leaving 8 bases unmatched. CDR3 length: 19 residues. This specimen comes from a study of blood T cell repertoires in COVID-19. For the study at large: T cells, B-cell-depleted T cells, or PBMCs provided the cDNA or gDNA that served as material.

The rearrangement joins TRBV3-1 (or the pseudogene TRBV3-2) to TRBJ2-3; 12 nucleotides line up with TRBD2. The clonotype was recovered from an elderly woman with acute or convalescent COVID-19. The specimen was peripheral blood. The CDR3 region is CASSQGTSGTSGSTDTQYF. The CDR3 nucleotides read TGTGCCAGCAGCCAAGGTACGAGCGGGACTAGCGGGAGCACAGATACGCAGTATTTT.